These 26 T cell receptor beta chains came from one sample sequenced in a study of shared clonotypes between healthy human individuals. Libraries were prepared by immunoSEQ multiplex PCR; TCRdb keeps only in-frame clonotypes and omits some of them. Counted here are about 690,000 clones, 90% occurring once; the ten biggest clones make up about a third. The sequenced material came from memory CD8+ T cells from PBMCs. As to subset: CD45RO+ cells pooled with CCR7-negative TemRA cells. These receptors were collected from a man aged 18 to 29 in good health. Some clones in this sample may be carry-over from other donors' samples.

The chain carries TRBV7-9 and TRBJ1-3; D uncertain. CDR3 length: 16 residues. Germline V gene sequence: CDR1 SEHNR, CDR2 FQNEAQ (reference sequence). The V gene lost 3 bases and the J gene lost 2 bases, with 14 bases spanning the gap. In DNA, the CDR3 is TGTGCCAGCAGCTTTGGAGTAAGGGTAGCTGGAAACACCATATATTTT. Its protein is CASSFGVRVAGNTIYF.

The J gene is TRBJ2-7, the V gene TRBV5-6; tentatively, D is TRBD1 (6 bases). This CDR3 contains 13 residues. Between the trimmed V and J ends, which lost 6 bases and 0 bases, there was a span of 10 bases. Germline V lookup: CDR1 SGHDT, CDR2 YYEEEE. This chain's CDR3 is CASTPRGSYEQYF. The CDR3 nucleotides read TGTGCCAGCACCCCCAGGGGCTCCTACGAGCAGTACTTC.

This rearrangement joins TRBV7-9 to TRBJ1-4, with unresolved D. Germline CDR1 SEHNR, CDR2 FQNEAQ (reference sequence). There are 15 residues in the CDR3. Trimming left V 5 bases short and J 2 bases short, with 12 bases between. The CDR3 region has the DNA TGTGCCAGCAGCCGGTGGGAACCGACTAATGAAAAACTGTTTTTT. Translation: CASSRWEPTNEKLFF.

V usage is TRBV7-9 and J usage is TRBJ2-1; D is unresolved. The V gene's germline CDR1 is SEHNR and CDR2 FQNEAQ (reference sequence). CDR3 length: 14 residues. V was shortened by 5 bases and J by 6 bases, with 14 bases between the two germline ends. In DNA form, the CDR3 reads TGTGCCAGCAGCACCGTCCTCGCCGCCAATGAGCAGTTCTTC. Amino acids: CASSTVLAANEQFF.

This sequence joins TRBV1 and TRBJ2-3; the D call TRBD2 from the table was never checked on the DNA. TRBV1 is flagged as a pseudogene. The CDR3 has 19 amino acids. The CDR3 here is CTSSRGPTSARPSTDTQYF. The CDR3 DNA reads TGCACCAGCAGCCGAGGTCCGACTTCCGCCCGGCCGAGCACAGATACGCAGTATTTT.

The V call is TRBV9, the J call TRBJ2-1, with 12 positions matching TRBD2. Germline-derived CDR1 and CDR2 are SGDLS and YYNGEE. The length of the CDR3 is 14 residues. V lost 3 bases to trimming and J lost 8 bases; unmatched junction nucleotides: 3. The CDR3 nucleotides read TGTGCCAGCAGCGGGACTAGCGGGGACGATGAGCAGTTCTTC. It yields the protein CASSGTSGDDEQFF.

The gene calls are TRBV4-1 and TRBJ1-4; TRBD1 aligns across 7 bases. The CDR3 is 14 residues long. Germline V lookup: CDR1 MGHRA, CDR2 YSYEKL. Germline trimming cut 8 bases from V and 4 bases from J; bases unmatched to any gene: 7. The CDR3 DNA reads as TGCGCCAGCTCCAGGGGGGATGGTAATGAAAAACTGTTTTTT. Its translation is CASSRGDGNEKLFF.

This clone was detected once. Here the CDR3 reads CASTREDRGAYDTEAFF. The CDR3 DNA is TGTGCCAGCACCCGCGAGGATCGGGGAGCCTATGACACTGAAGCTTTCTTT. The V gene is TRBV7-9, the J gene TRBJ1-1, with no clear D. Germline V gene lookup returns CDR1 SEHNR and CDR2 FQNEAQ (reference sequence). The length of the CDR3 is 17 residues. Trimming took off 7 bases at V and 3 bases at J, with 24 bases between the two ends. Together with reference TRBV7-9 and TRBJ1-1, the CDR3 gives the full variable domain: DTGVSQNPRHKITKRGQNVTFRCDPISEHNRLYWYRQTLGQGPEFLTYFQNEAQLEKSRLLSDRFSAERPKGSFSTLEIQRTEQGDSAMYLCASTREDRGAYDTEAFFGQGTRLTVV.

V and J are TRBV6-5 and TRBJ1-1; tentatively, D is TRBD1 (5 bases). Deletions cut 8 bases from V and 7 bases from J, with 17 bases between. The CDR3 length is 13 residues. Germline V lookup: CDR1 MNHEY, CDR2 SVGAGI. The CDR3 nucleotides are TGTGCCAGCGGACTGGGCAGGGTGGTTGAAGCTTTCTTT. This codes for CASGLGRVVEAFF.

V usage is TRBV7-2 and J usage is TRBJ1-2, with D tentatively TRBD1 (6 bases). Germline V lookup: CDR1 SGHTA, CDR2 FQGNSA. The V gene lost 3 bases and the J gene lost 8 bases, with 13 bases spanning the gap. This CDR3 spans 13 amino acids. The DNA for the CDR3 is TGTGCCAGCAGCTTTAACAGGGCGGGAGGCTACACCTTC. Its protein is CASSFNRAGGYTF. The variable domain in full, completed from reference TRBV7-2 and TRBJ1-2, reads GAGVSQSPSNKVTEKGKDVELRCDPISGHTALYWYRQSLGQGLEFLIYFQGNSAPDKSGLPSDRFSAERTGGSVSTLTIQRTQQEDSAVYLCASSFNRAGGYTFGSGTRLTVV.

In its sample, this clone was seen a few times. The CDR3 DNA reads TGCAGCGTTGTGGGGGACCGGGCTGGCTACACCTTC. Translating gives CSVVGDRAGYTF. V is TRBV29-1 and J is TRBJ1-2, with D tentatively TRBD1 (5 bases). The V and J ends lost 4 bases and 7 bases respectively, with 13 bases between them. The germline gives CDR1 SQVTM, CDR2 ANQGSEA. The CDR3 spans 12 residues.

The rearrangement joins TRBV4-3 to TRBJ2-1; D remains unclear. CDR3 length: 15 amino acids. CDR1 is LGHNA, CDR2 YSLEER, per germline. V shed 0 bases and J shed 4 bases, with 10 bases lying between them. For the CDR3, the DNA is TGCGCCAGCAGCCAAGAGGGGAACTATTACAATGAGCAGTTCTTC. Encoded protein: CASSQEGNYYNEQFF.

Comments on this clone: The sample contains more than one DNA sequence encoding this CDR3. This chain uses TRBV10-1 with TRBJ2-7; D remains ambiguous. Trimming shortened V by 3 bases and J by 3 bases, and 3 bases separated the two germline ends. Germline V gene sequence: CDR1 WNHNN, CDR2 SYGVQD (reference sequence). The CDR3 length is 11 residues. The CDR3 loop reads CASSDGYEQYF. CDR3 in DNA: TGCGCCAGCAGTGACGGCTACGAGCAGTACTTC.

The chain is built from TRBV27 and TRBJ2-5, with 7 bases that match TRBD2. V trimming: 2 bases; J trimming: 5 bases; junction bases outside the gene matches: 14. This CDR3 comprises 17 residues. Germline V gives CDR1 MNHEY, CDR2 SMNVEV (reference sequence). The CDR3 region is CASSLGRAGPRLETQYF. The CDR3, as DNA: TGTGCCAGCAGTTTAGGGAGGGCAGGCCCCAGGTTGGAGACCCAGTACTTC.

The chain carries TRBV4-2 and TRBJ2-2; D perhaps matches TRBD1 (5 bases). Between the trimmed V and J ends, which lost 4 bases and 8 bases, there was a span of 17 bases. This CDR3 has 15 residues. CDR1 and CDR2 (germline): LGHNA, YNFKEQ. This CDR3 reads CASSPNLGVNGELFF. CDR3 nucleotides: TGTGCCAGCAGCCCGAACTTAGGGGTCAATGGGGAGCTGTTTTTT.

This chain connects TRBV6-1 to TRBJ2-1; 12 nucleotides line up with TRBD2. Germline trimming cut 5 bases from V and 8 bases from J; bases unmatched to any gene: 7. Germline V gene sequence: CDR1 MNHNS, CDR2 SASEGT. The CDR3 sequence is 15 residues long. CDR3: CASSLLAGGPDEQFF. The CDR3 nucleotides read TGTGCCAGCAGTCTTCTAGCGGGAGGGCCCGATGAGCAGTTCTTC.

The chain is built from TRBV27 and TRBJ2-7, with D perhaps given as TRBD1 or TRBD2 (6 bases each). The germline V gene has CDR1 MNHEY and CDR2 SMNVEV (reference sequence). The CDR3 runs to 15 residues. The germline V and J ends were trimmed by 6 bases and 3 bases, with 18 bases remaining between them. CDR3 sequence: CASSLRQGRNYEQYF. CDR3 DNA sequence: TGTGCCAGCAGCCTGCGGCAGGGGAGGAACTACGAGCAGTACTTC.

V and J are TRBV29-1 and TRBJ2-7, with D tentatively TRBD1 (7 bases). Germline CDR1 and CDR2: SQVTM and ANQGSEA. CDR3 length equals 12 residues. Trimming stripped 4 bases from V and 5 bases from J, with 12 bases between. The CDR3, as DNA: TGCAGCGTTGTCGTCAGGGGGGACGAGCAGTACTTC. Its protein product is CSVVVRGDEQYF.

V gene TRBV7-9 combines with J gene TRBJ2-1, with D possibly TRBD2 on 5 matching bases. Germline V gene data show CDR1 as SEHNR and CDR2 as FQNEAQ (reference sequence). V was trimmed by 0 bases and J by 8 bases, leaving 11 bases between them. The CDR3 contains 14 residues. The CDR3 nucleotides are TGTGCCAGCAGCTTAGCTGGACTTTGGGATGAGCAGTTCTTC. Encoded protein: CASSLAGLWDEQFF.

This chain links TRBV7-9 with TRBJ1-1; tentative D call: TRBD1 (6 bases). CDR3 size: 15 residues. CDR1 SEHNR and CDR2 FQNEAQ come from the germline V gene (reference sequence). V lost 5 bases, J lost 3 bases, and 16 bases lay in between. The CDR3 region is CASSPRTAVDTEAFF. The CDR3 nucleotides read TGTGCCAGCAGCCCACGGACAGCGGTGGACACTGAAGCTTTCTTT.

The chain joins TRBV11-2 to TRBJ2-7; 8 positions agree with TRBD2. V dropped 2 bases and J dropped 6; count of bases not matched to a gene: 9. The CDR3 is 15 amino acids. Germline V gene lookup returns CDR1 SGHAT and CDR2 FQNNGV. The CDR3 loop reads CASSLLAGGFAEQYF. CDR3 DNA sequence: TGTGCCAGCAGCTTACTCGCGGGAGGTTTTGCCGAGCAGTACTTC.

The genes are TRBV6-6 and TRBJ1-5; maybe TRBD1 (5 bases). This CDR3 region has 14 residues. Per the germline V gene, CDR1 is MNHNY and CDR2 is SVGAGI (reference sequence). Trimming pared 4 bases from V and 4 bases from J, leaving 11 bases between. CDR3 protein: CASSSRGPNQPQHF. As DNA, the CDR3 is TGTGCCAGCAGTTCCCGGGGCCCTAATCAGCCCCAGCATTTT.

V and J are TRBV5-1 and TRBJ2-5; 9 positions match TRBD2. The germline CDR1 and CDR2 sequences are SGHRS and YFSETQ. The CDR3 has 16 residues. J lost 5 bases, V lost 4 bases, and 12 bases had no gene match. For the CDR3, the DNA is TGCGCCAGCAGCCCGGTTTGGCGGGAGGGCCTGGAGACCCAGTACTTC. It specifies CASSPVWREGLETQYF.

Notes on this clone: Additional DNA sequences in this sample encode the identical CDR3. This sequence joins TRBV27 and TRBJ2-7; no clear D gene. There are 13 residues in the CDR3. The V end was cut by 2 bases, the J end by 4 bases, with 9 bases between. CDR1 is MNHEY and CDR2 is SMNVEV in the germline V gene (reference sequence). The CDR3 DNA reads as TGTGCCAGCAGTTTAGGTGTACGATACGAGCAGTACTTC. It yields the protein CASSLGVRYEQYF.

This rearrangement joins TRBV7-9 to TRBJ2-2; no clear D. The length of the CDR3 is 14 residues. V was pared by 3 bases and J by 7 bases, with 12 bases between. Germline CDR1 reads SEHNR; CDR2 reads FQNEAQ (reference sequence). Here the CDR3 DNA reads TGTGCCAGCAGCTTGACCCCTAAGGGCGGGGAGCTGTTTTTT. Amino acid sequence: CASSLTPKGGELFF.

The V gene is TRBV19, the J gene TRBJ1-5; D gene unclear. V was trimmed by 5 bases and J by 8 bases, leaving 10 bases between them. The CDR3 is made up of 12 amino acids. The germline V gene encodes CDR1 LNHDA and CDR2 SQIVND (reference sequence). The CDR3 is CASSQPLEPQHF. CDR3 bases: TGTGCCAGTAGTCAACCCCTTGAGCCCCAGCATTTT.